This T cell receptor beta chain was captured in a study of cytomegalovirus exposure and HLA in healthy donors. Study-wide results and limits: Owing to their indistinguishability, certain V segments, notably TRBV6-2 and TRBV6-3, were excluded.

This CDR3 is built from 16 residues. Germline loops: CDR1 PRHDT, CDR2 FYEKMQ (reference sequence). J was trimmed by 8 bases and V by 5 bases; bases with no gene match: 13. On this clone itself: Its specificity is not known.

The PCR made use of 60 Vbeta and 13 Jbeta primers. Using immunoSEQ multiplex PCR, the repertoire was profiled, and TCRdb retains in-frame clones only, with some absent. The sample shows roughly 97,000 clones, around 80% of them seen only once. Input material: PBMCs. The chain recombines TRBV13 with TRBJ2-1, with 9 bases lining up with TRBD2. This clonotype was sampled from a man aged 40-49 years in good health and CMV-seropositive. The CDR3 DNA is TGTGCCAGCAGCGCCTTTGGCGGGAGGGCCAGGGATGAGCAGTTCTTC. As protein: CASSAFGGRARDEQFF.